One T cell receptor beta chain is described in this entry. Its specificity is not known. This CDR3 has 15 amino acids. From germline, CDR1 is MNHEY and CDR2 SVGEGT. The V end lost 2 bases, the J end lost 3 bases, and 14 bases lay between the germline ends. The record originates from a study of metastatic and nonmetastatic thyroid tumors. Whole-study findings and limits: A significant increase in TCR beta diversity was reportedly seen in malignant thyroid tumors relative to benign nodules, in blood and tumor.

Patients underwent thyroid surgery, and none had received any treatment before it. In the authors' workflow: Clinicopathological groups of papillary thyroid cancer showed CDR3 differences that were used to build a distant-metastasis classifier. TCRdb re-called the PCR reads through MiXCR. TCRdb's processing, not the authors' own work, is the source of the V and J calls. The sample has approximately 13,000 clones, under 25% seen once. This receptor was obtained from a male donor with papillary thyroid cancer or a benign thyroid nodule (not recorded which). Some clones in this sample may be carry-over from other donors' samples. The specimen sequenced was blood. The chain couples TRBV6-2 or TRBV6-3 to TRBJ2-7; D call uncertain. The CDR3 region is CASSYPPEGIYEQYF. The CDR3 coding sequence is TGTGCCAGCAGTTACCCTCCTGAAGGGATCTACGAGCAGTACTTC.